What follows describes a single T cell receptor (beta chain). The sample comes from a study of blood T cell repertoires in COVID-19. Study-level background: The United States, Italy and Spain supplied acute and convalescent COVID-19 samples. The analysed material was cDNA or gDNA that came from T cells, B-cell-depleted T cells, or PBMCs.

This CDR3 is 13 amino acids long. Germline V CDR1 and CDR2: SGHRS, YFSETQ. V gave up 8 bases and J gave up 1 base; unmatched junction bases: 3. TCRdb keeps only in-frame clones here, not all; method: immunoSEQ multiplex PCR. The sample includes fewer than 350,000 clones, approximately 88% of them seen just once. This receptor was obtained from a man between 18 and 35 years old with active or convalescent COVID-19. Sequenced: peripheral blood. The V and J genes are TRBV5-1 and TRBJ2-7, with TRBD2 matching 10 bases. Here the CDR3 reads CARIAGGSYEQYF. CDR3 nucleotide sequence: TGCGCCAGGATAGCGGGGGGATCCTACGAGCAGTACTTC.